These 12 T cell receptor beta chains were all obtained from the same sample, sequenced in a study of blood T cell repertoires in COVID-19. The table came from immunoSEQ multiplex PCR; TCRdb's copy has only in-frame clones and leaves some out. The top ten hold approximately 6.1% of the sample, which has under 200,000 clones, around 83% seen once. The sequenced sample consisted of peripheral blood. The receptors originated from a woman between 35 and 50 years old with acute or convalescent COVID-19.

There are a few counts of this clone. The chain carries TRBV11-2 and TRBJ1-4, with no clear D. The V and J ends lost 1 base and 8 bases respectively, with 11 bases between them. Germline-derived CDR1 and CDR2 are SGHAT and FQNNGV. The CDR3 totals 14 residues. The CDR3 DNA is TGTGCCAGCAGCTTAGGATCGATGGGCGAAAAACTGTTTTTT. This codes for CASSLGSMGEKLFF.

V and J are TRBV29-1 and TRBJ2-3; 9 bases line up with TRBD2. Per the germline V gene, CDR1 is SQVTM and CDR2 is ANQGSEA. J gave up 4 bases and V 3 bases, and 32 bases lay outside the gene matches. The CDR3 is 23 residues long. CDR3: CSVEPFSALRWGGRAGWADTQYF. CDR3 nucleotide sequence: TGCAGCGTTGAGCCTTTTTCAGCTCTTAGGTGGGGCGGGAGGGCCGGATGGGCAGATACGCAGTATTTT.

This chain's CDR3 is CASSTGQSYEQYF. In DNA, the CDR3 is TGTGCCAGCAGCACGGGACAGTCTTACGAGCAGTACTTC. J is TRBJ2-7 and V is TRBV7-9, with 7 bases fitting TRBD1. The CDR3 consists of 13 residues. With V trimmed by 5 bases and J by 4 bases, 5 bases remained unmatched. CDR1 is SEHNR, CDR2 FQNEAQ, per germline (reference sequence).

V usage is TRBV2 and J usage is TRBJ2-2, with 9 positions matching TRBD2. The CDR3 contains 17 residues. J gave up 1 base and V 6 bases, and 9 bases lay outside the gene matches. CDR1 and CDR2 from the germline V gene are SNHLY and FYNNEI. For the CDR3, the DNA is TGTGCCAGCAGGGAGGGCGTGCGGGAGGGGAACACCGGGGAGCTGTTTTTT. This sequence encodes CASREGVREGNTGELFF.

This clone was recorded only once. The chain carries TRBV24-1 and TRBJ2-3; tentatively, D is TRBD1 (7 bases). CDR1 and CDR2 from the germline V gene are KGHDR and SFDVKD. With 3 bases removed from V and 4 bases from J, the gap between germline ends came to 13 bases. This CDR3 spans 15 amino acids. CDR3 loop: CATSDRQGGADTQYF. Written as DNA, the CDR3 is TGTGCCACCAGTGATCGGCAGGGGGGCGCAGATACGCAGTATTTT.

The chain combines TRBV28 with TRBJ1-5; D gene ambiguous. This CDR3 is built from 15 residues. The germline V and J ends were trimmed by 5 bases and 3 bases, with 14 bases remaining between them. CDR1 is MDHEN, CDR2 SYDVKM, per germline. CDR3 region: CASSPDSFANQPQHF. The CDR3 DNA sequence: TGTGCCAGCAGTCCCGACTCGTTTGCCAATCAGCCCCAGCATTTT.

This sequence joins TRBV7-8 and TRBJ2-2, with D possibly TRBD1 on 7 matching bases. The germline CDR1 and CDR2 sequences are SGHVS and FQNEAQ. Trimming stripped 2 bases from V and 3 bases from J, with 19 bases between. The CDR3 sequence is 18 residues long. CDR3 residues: CASSLLAWRGLYTGELFF. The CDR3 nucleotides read TGTGCCAGCAGCTTATTGGCTTGGAGGGGGCTGTACACCGGGGAGCTGTTTTTT.

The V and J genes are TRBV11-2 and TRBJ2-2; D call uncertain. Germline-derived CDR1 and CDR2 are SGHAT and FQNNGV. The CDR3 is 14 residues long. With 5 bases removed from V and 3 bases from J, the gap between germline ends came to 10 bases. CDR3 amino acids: CASSLDRDTGELFF. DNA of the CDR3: TGTGCCAGCAGCCTCGACCGGGACACCGGGGAGCTGTTTTTT. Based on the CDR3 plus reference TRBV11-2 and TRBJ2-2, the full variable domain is EAGVAQSPRYKIIEKRQSVAFWCNPISGHATLYWYQQILGQGPKLLIQFQNNGVVDDSQLPKDRFSAERLKGVDSTLKIQPAKLEDSAVYLCASSLDRDTGELFFGEGSRLTVL.

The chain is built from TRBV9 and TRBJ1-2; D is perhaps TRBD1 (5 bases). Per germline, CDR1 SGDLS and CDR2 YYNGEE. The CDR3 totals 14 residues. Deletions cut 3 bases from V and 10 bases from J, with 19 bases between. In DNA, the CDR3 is TGTGCCAGCAGCGCCTCGACCATTCCAGGGATCTACACCTTC. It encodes CASSASTIPGIYTF.

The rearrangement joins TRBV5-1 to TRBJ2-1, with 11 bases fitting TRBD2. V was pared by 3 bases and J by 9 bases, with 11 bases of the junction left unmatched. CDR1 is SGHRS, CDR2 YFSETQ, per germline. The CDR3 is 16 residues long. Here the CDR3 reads CASSSPLAGEKGEQFF. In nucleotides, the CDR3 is TGCGCCAGCAGCTCCCCACTAGCGGGAGAGAAGGGTGAGCAGTTCTTC.

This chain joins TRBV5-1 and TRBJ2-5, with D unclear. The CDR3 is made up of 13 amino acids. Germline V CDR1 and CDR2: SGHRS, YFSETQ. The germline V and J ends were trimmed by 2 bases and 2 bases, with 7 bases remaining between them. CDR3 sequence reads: CASSFGQQETQYF. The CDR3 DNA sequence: TGCGCCAGCAGCTTTGGGCAGCAAGAGACCCAGTACTTC.

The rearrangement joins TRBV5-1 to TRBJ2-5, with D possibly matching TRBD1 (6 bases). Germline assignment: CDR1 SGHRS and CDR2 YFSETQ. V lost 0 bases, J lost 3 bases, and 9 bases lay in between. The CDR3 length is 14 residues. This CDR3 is CASSLGTAKETQYF. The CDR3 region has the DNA TGCGCCAGCAGCTTGGGGACAGCCAAAGAGACCCAGTACTTC.